The 8 T cell receptor beta chains below all came from one sample that was sequenced in a study of blood T cells in healthy people across ages. Primers used in a second PCR of about 6 to 12 cycles were a sample-barcoded 5' primer and a J-beta primer mix. MiXCR was run by TCRdb on the 5' RACE reads, yielding one entry per CDR3 protein. The sample holds roughly 1,100,000 distinct CDR3 sequences, under 30% seen once. This same sample was also taken into another study, of T cells of mothers and their children.

Source material: blood. Receptors were obtained from a girl aged 2 to 9 in good health.

This clonotype was seen a few times. The chain links TRBV20-1 to TRBJ2-5; a weak D match, TRBD1 (7 bases). The germline V gene has CDR1 DFQATT and CDR2 SNEGSKA (reference sequence). The CDR3 consists of 14 residues. The ends were cut back, 1 base at V and 3 bases at J, with 12 bases in the middle. DNA for the CDR3: TGCAGTGCTAGAGCAGGGGGGAGTAAAGAGACCCAGTACTTC. Translating gives CSARAGGSKETQYF.

This clonotype was seen a few times. The chain combines TRBV28 with TRBJ2-7, with D tentatively TRBD1 or TRBD2 (5 bases each). V was pared by 5 bases and J by 4 bases, with 21 bases between. The CDR3 runs 16 residues. Looked up from germline, CDR1 is MDHEN and CDR2 is SYDVKM. The CDR3 DNA follows: TGTGCCAGCAGTCCAAAACAACCGGGACCCCGATACGAGCAGTACTTC. Residues: CASSPKQPGPRYEQYF.

As to this clonotype: At one end the junction does not follow the germline gene, possibly because of a read error. The chain is built from TRBV5-1 and TRBJ2-1; TRBD1 is a possible D gene (5 bases). The CDR3 totals 13 residues. Germline-derived CDR1 and CDR2 are SGHRS and YFSETQ. The CDR3 bases are TGCGCCTGCAGCTTGGGGCGCTACAATGAGCAGTTCTTC. It specifies CACSLGRYNEQFF. Based on the CDR3 plus reference TRBV5-1 and TRBJ2-1, the full variable domain is KAGVTQTPRYLIKTRGQQVTLSCSPISGHRSVSWYQQTPGQGLQFLFEYFSETQRNKGNFPGRFSGRQFSNSRSEMNVSTLELGDSALYLCACSLGRYNEQFFGPGTRLTVL.

This clonotype was picked up a small number of times. The chain uses TRBV11-2 and TRBJ1-6; tentative D call: TRBD1 (5 bases). Trimming pared 4 bases from V and 10 bases from J, leaving 11 bases between. CDR1 and CDR2 from the germline V gene are SGHAT and FQNNGV. The CDR3 has 13 amino acids. The CDR3 DNA reads TGTGCCAGCAGCTGGGGGGGAAACTCACCCCTCCACTTT. Translation gives CASSWGGNSPLHF.

The rearrangement links TRBV28 to TRBJ2-2; 8 bases map to TRBD2. The trim removed 7 bases at V and 6 bases at J, leaving 7 bases unmatched. CDR1 and CDR2 from the germline V gene are MDHEN and SYDVKM. The CDR3 contains 14 residues. Here the CDR3 DNA reads TGTGCCAGCACTGATTCGCGGGAGGCCGGGGAGCTGTTTTTT. Translating gives CASTDSREAGELFF.

This sequence joins TRBV2 and TRBJ2-1; 7 bases fit TRBD1. CDR3 length equals 14 residues. J was trimmed by 1 base and V by 7 bases; bases with no gene match: 4. Germline V gene sequence: CDR1 SNHLY, CDR2 FYNNEI. The CDR3 DNA follows: TGTGCCAGCACCCCGGACAGGTCCTACAATGAGCAGTTCTTC. Protein product: CASTPDRSYNEQFF.

This clonotype was counted only a few times. V usage is TRBV29-1 and J usage is TRBJ1-1, with D unresolved. CDR3 size: 13 residues. The V gene's germline CDR1 is SQVTM and CDR2 ANQGSEA. Trimming took 0 bases from V and 7 from J, leaving 12 bases between them. The DNA for the CDR3 is TGCAGCGTTGAAGATCCTGGGTCCCTTGAAGCTTTCTTT. Translated, it gives CSVEDPGSLEAFF.

The table lists this clonotype with a few counts. CDR3 nucleotides: TGTGCCAGCTTGGGGGATTTGGACACTGAAGCTTTCTTT. Protein sequence: CASLGDLDTEAFF. The chain has TRBV6-1 and TRBJ1-1; possible D gene TRBD1, 5 bases. Trimming pared 8 bases from V and 3 bases from J, leaving 13 bases between. Per germline, CDR1 MNHNS and CDR2 SASEGT. The CDR3 spans 13 residues.